This T cell receptor beta chain stems from a study of beta chain features in type 1 diabetes. Broader study findings: Because the template was cDNA, high-expressing cells might be over-represented. A closer apparent resemblance between naive, central memory and Treg TCRB repertoires was seen in patients than in healthy donors. Significant though moderate, a shortening of TCRB CDR3s appeared in all four CD4+ subsets of Type 1 diabetes patients.

The investigators reverse transcribed all of the isolated RNA, so they sequenced expressed TCRB transcripts. The average read count of naive, central memory and regulatory T cell samples was about 3.57 million. Sequencing was performed with immunoSEQ multiplex PCR; in TCRdb, only in-frame clones are kept and a portion is missing. The sample shows 93,000 or so clones, 25% to 30% of them seen only once. CD45RO/CCR7/CD25/CD127/CD95/CD27 sorting isolated CD4+ naive, central memory, regulatory and stem cell-like memory cells. The germline V gene has CDR1 SGHRS and CDR2 YFSETQ. Between the trimmed V and J ends, which lost 4 bases and 0 bases, there was a span of 16 bases. This CDR3 is 16 amino acids long. This clone was counted only a few times. Its antigen is unidentified.

Material: central memory CD4+ T cells from blood. This sequence joins TRBV5-1 and TRBJ1-1; the D gene is possibly TRBD1 (5 bases). The clonotype was recovered from a young woman with type 1 diabetes. Here the CDR3 reads CASSQLLTAMNTEAFF. CDR3 in DNA: TGCGCCAGCAGCCAGCTTTTGACAGCTATGAACACTGAAGCTTTCTTT.